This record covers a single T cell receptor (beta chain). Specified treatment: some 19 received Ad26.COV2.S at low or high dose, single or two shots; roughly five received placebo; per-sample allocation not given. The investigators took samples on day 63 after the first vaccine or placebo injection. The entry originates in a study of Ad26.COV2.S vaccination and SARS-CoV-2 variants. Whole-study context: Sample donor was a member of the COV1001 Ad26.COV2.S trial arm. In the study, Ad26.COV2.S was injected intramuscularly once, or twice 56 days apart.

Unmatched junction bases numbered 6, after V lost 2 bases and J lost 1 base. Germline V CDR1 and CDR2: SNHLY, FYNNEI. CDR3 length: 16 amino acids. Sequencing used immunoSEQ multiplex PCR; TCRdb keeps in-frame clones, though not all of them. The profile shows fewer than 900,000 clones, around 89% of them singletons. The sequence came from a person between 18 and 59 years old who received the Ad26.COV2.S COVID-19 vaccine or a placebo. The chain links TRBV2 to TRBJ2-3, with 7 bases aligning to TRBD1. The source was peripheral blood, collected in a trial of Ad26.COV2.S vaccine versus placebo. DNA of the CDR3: TGTGCCAGCAGTGAACCTCGAGGACAGGGCACAGATACGCAGTATTTT. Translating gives CASSEPRGQGTDTQYF.